This T cell receptor (beta chain) was observed in a study of blood T cell repertoires in COVID-19. Libraries were prepared by immunoSEQ multiplex PCR; TCRdb keeps only in-frame clonotypes and omits some of them. The sample carries approximately 200,000 clones, roughly three quarters recorded once. Germline lookup yields CDR1 SGHNT and CDR2 YENEEA. Trimming left V 0 bases short and J 0 bases short, with 18 bases between. The CDR3 runs 19 residues. The chain has TRBV11-3 and TRBJ2-1; tentatively, D is TRBD2 (6 bases). The receptor was derived from a man between 60 and 70 years old with active or convalescent COVID-19. The sequencing sample was made of peripheral blood. CDR3 sequence (DNA): TGTGCCAGCAGCTTAGAGCGTTGGGGCGGGATAAGCTCCTACAATGAGCAGTTCTTC. Its protein product is CASSLERWGGISSYNEQFF.